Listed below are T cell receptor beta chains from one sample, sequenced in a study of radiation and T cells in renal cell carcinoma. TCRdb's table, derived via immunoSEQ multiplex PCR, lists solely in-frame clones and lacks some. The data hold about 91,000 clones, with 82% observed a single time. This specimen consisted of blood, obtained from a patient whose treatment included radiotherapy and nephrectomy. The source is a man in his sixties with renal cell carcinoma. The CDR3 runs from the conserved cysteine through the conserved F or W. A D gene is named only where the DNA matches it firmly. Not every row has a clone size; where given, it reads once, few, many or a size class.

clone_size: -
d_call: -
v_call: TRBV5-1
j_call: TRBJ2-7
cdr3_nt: TGCGCCAGCAGCTTTAGCCCGAGCTCCTACGAGCAGTACTTC
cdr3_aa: CASSFSPSSYEQYF

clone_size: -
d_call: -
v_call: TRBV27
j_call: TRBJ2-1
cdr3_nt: TGTGCCAGCAGTTTACGAGCGGGCAGCTCCTACAATGAGCAGTTCTTC
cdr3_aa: CASSLRAGSSYNEQFF

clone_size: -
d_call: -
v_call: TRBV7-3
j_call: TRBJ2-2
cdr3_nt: TGTGCCAGCAGCTTAATGGGCCAGACCGGGGAGCTGTTTTTT
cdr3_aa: CASSLMGQTGELFF

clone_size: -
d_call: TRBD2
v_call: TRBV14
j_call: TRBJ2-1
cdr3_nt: TGTGCCAGCAGTGAAGCGGGAGGTCTTTCAATGAAGCAGTTCTTC
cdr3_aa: CASSEAGGLSMKQFF

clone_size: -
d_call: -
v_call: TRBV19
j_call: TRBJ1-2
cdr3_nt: TGTGCCAGTAGTACCCAGGGTTCAGGCTACACCTTC
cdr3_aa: CASSTQGSGYTF

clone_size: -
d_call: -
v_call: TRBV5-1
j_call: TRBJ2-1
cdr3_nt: TGCGCCAGCAGCTTGTGGCAGGGTGGAAATGAGCAGTTCTTC
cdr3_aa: CASSLWQGGNEQFF

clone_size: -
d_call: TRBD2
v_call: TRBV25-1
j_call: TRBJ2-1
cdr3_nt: TGTGCCAGCAGTGAATCTTGGCGGGAGGATTACAATGAGCAGTTCTTC
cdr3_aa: CASSESWREDYNEQFF

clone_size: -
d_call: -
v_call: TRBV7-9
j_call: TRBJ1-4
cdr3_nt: TGTGCCAGCAGCTTAATCGTGGGCAGGAGCAATGAAAAACTGTTTTTT
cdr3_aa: CASSLIVGRSNEKLFF

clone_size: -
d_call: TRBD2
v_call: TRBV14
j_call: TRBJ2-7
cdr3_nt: TGTGCCAGCAGCCACCTAGCGGGAGGGCCCTACGAGCAGTACTTC
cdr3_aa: CASSHLAGGPYEQYF

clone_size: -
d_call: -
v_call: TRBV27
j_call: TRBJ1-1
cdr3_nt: TGTGCCAGCAAAGAGCAGCTGAGAACTGAAGCTTTCTTT
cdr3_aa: CASKEQLRTEAFF

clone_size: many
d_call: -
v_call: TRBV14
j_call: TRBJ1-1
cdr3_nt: TGTGCCAGCAGCCAAGATCGAGGACGAGCTTTCTTT
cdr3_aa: CASSQDRGRAFF

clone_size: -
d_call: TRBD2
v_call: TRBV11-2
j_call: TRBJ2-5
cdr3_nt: TGTGCCAGCAGCCCGGGGAGCGGGAGTGAGATAGAGACCCAGTACTTC
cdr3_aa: CASSPGSGSEIETQYF

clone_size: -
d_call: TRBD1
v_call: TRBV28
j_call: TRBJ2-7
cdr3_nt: TGTGCCAGCAGGACAGGGGCGGCCTACGAGCAGTACTTC
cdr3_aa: CASRTGAAYEQYF

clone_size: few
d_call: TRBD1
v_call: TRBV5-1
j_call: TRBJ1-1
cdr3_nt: TGCGCCAGCAGCTTAGGGGGCCTGGGTGTAGGCAACACTGAAGCTTTCTTT
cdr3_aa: CASSLGGLGVGNTEAFF

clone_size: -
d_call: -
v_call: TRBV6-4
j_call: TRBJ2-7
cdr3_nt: TGTGCCCACCAAGTCGGGCATATAGGCTACGAGCAGTACTTC
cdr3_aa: CAHQVGHIGYEQYF

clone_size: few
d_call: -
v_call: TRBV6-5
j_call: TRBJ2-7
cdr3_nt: TGTGCCAGCAGCGCCACCGAACTAGGGGAGCAGTACTTC
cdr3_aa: CASSATELGEQYF